The source of this T cell receptor (beta chain) is a study of T cell changes during pregnancy in multiple sclerosis. CDR1 and CDR2 (germline): MGHRA, YSYEKL. V was cut by 9 bases and J by 4 bases, with 16 bases left in between. This CDR3 is 14 amino acids long. Assay used: immunoSEQ multiplex PCR; TCRdb lists only in-frame clones, some missing. The top ten clones hold approximately 0.64% of a sample with more than 45,000 clones, about nine tenths of them seen once. The rearrangement joins TRBV4-1 to TRBJ2-1; TRBD1 is a possible D gene (6 bases). The TCR sequence derives from a female donor with multiple sclerosis, enrolled in a pregnancy study. Sequenced here: CD4+ T cells from peripheral blood mononuclear cells, sampled after pregnancy. CDR3 DNA: TGCGCCAGTTCCGGGCAGGGGTGGTACAATGAGCAGTTCTTC. It yields the protein CASSGQGWYNEQFF.